Below are 5 T cell receptor beta chains sequenced from a single sample in a study of shared clonotypes between healthy human individuals. The assay was immunoSEQ multiplex PCR, and TCRdb's table has in-frame clones only and misses some. The top ten hold over 0.12% of the sample, which has approximately 2.5 million clones, 85% to 95% seen once. Sequencing input: naive CD4+ T cells sorted from blood. Subset of the sample: CD45RA+ positively selected. Receptor source: a young man in good health.

The chain has TRBV14 and TRBJ2-1; D is possibly TRBD1 or TRBD2 (6 bases each). V was clipped by 0 bases and J by 4 bases, with 19 bases between them. This CDR3 contains 18 residues. Germline-derived CDR1 and CDR2 are SGHDN and FVKESK. The CDR3 sequence: CASSQEGLWGANYNEQFF. In nucleotides, the CDR3 is TGTGCCAGCAGCCAAGAAGGGTTATGGGGGGCCAATTACAATGAGCAGTTCTTC.

This clone was recorded only once. Additional DNA sequences in this sample encode the identical CDR3. J is TRBJ1-2 and V is TRBV9, with D perhaps TRBD1 (5 bases). CDR3 length equals 12 residues. V gave up 0 bases and J gave up 7 bases, with 7 bases separating them. The V gene's germline CDR1 is SGDLS and CDR2 YYNGEE. DNA for the CDR3: TGTGCCAGCAGCGTAGACGGGGGTGGCTACACCTTC. The encoded protein is CASSVDGGGYTF.

The gene calls are TRBV11-2 and TRBJ2-7; D call uncertain. Per the germline V gene, CDR1 is SGHAT and CDR2 is FQNNGV. This CDR3 contains 13 residues. Between the trimmed V and J ends, which lost 3 bases and 6 bases, there was a span of 12 bases. The CDR3 nucleotides read TGTGCCAGCAGCTTTCTCCGGGTAGGCGAGCAGTACTTC. The encoded protein is CASSFLRVGEQYF.

V gene TRBV28 combines with J gene TRBJ2-7, with D uncertain. The V gene lost 3 bases and the J gene lost 7 bases, with 7 bases spanning the gap. The CDR3 runs to 11 residues. The germline V gene encodes CDR1 MDHEN and CDR2 SYDVKM. CDR3 in DNA: TGTGCCAGCAGTTTCTCTGGGGAGCAGTACTTC. This codes for CASSFSGEQYF.

The gene calls are TRBV19 and TRBJ2-3; 11 nucleotides agree with TRBD2. There are 17 residues in the CDR3. With 4 bases clipped from V and 2 bases from J, the junction kept 8 bases outside the gene matches. Germline CDR1 is LNHDA and CDR2 is SQIVND (reference sequence). The chain's CDR3 is CASSSSGGALPTDTQYF. The DNA for the CDR3 is TGTGCCAGTAGTAGTAGCGGGGGGGCCCTTCCCACAGATACGCAGTATTTT.